This T cell receptor (beta chain) derives from a study of siplizumab effects on memory and regulatory T cells. Overall study findings and caveats: Naive T cells were seen as more diverse than memory cells and as major alloresponse contributors.

The germline V gene encodes CDR1 SGHAT and CDR2 FQDESV (reference sequence). Trimming cost V 4 bases and J 2 bases; bases outside gene matches: 5. This CDR3 has 16 residues. TCRdb keeps only in-frame clones here, not all; method: immunoSEQ multiplex PCR. Among about 120,000 clones listed, approximately 94% were seen once. Worth noting for this clone: The antigen remains undetermined.

V usage is TRBV11-1 and J usage is TRBJ2-3; TRBD2 matches 11 bases. Specimen: non-Treg CD4+ T cells sorted from blood. This sequence was found in a human donor in good health. The CDR3, as DNA: TGTGCCAGCAGCTCGGGACTAGCGGCTATCACAGATACGCAGTATTTT. This translates into CASSSGLAAITDTQYF.